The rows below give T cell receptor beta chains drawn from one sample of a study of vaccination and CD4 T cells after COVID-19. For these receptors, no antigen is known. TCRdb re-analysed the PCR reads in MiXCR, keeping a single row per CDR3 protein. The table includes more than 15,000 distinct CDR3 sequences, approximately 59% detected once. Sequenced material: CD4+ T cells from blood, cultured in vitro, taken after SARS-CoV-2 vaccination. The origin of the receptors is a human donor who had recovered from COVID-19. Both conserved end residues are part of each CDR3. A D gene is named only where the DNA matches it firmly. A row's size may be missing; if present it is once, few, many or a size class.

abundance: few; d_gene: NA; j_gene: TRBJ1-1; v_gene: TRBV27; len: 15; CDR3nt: TGTGCCAGCAGTTTATCAAGGGAACTCAACACTGAAGCTTTCTTT; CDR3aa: CASSLSRELNTEAFF
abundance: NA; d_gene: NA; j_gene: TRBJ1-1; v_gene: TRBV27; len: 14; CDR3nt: TGTGCCAGCAGTCTAAGGGGGGACAACACTGAAGCTTTCTTT; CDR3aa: CASSLRGDNTEAFF
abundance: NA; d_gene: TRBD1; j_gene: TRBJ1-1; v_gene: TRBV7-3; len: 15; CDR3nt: TGTGCCAGCAGCCCGGACAGGGGATTGAACACTGAAGCTTTCTTT; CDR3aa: CASSPDRGLNTEAFF
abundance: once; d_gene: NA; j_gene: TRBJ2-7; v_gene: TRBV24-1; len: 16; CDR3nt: TGTGCCACCAGTGAGCCCCCCCGACAGGATTCCTACGAGCAGTACTTC; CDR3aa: CATSEPPRQDSYEQYF
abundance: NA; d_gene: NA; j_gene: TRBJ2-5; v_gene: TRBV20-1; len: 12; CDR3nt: TGCAGTGCGCGACTCCTAGGGGAGACCCAGTACTTC; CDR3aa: CSARLLGETQYF
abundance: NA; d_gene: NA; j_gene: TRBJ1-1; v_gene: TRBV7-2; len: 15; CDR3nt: TGTGCCAGCAGCTCCTCTCAGGGTAGGGACACTGAAGCTTTCTTT; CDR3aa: CASSSSQGRDTEAFF
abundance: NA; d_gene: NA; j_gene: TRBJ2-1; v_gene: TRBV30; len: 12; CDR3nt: TGTGCCTGGAGTGTCAGAGGAAATGAGCAGTTCTTC; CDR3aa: CAWSVRGNEQFF
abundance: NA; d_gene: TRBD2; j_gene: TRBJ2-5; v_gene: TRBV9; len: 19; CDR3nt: TGTGCCAGCAGCGCCCTTCCTGGGACTGAGGCGGGGGGCCGTGAGACCCAGTACTTC; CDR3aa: CASSALPGTEAGGRETQYF
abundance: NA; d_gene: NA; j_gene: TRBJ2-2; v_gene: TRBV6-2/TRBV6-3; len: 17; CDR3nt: TGTGCCAGCAGTTACTCGAGTTCCCCAGCGCCAGCCGGGGAGCTGTTTTTT; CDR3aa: CASSYSSSPAPAGELFF
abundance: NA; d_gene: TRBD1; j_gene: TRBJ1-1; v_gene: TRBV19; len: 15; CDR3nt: TGTGCCAGTAGTCCCCGGACAGGGCGAGACACTGAAGCTTTCTTT; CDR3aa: CASSPRTGRDTEAFF
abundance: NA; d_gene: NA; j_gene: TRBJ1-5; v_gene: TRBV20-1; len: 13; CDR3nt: TGCAGTGCTGTTCAGGGTCCGGGGCAGCCCCAGCATTTT; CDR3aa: CSAVQGPGQPQHF
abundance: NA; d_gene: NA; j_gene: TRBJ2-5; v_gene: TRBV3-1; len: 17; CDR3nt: TGTGCCAGCAGCCAAGATCGCAGGCTCAATAGAGGAGAGACCCAGTACTTC; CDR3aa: CASSQDRRLNRGETQYF
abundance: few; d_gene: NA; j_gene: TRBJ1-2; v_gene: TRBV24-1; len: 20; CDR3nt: TGTGCCACCAGTGATTTGTCAGTCGTCCGGCGAGACATAATCTCGAGGGGCTACACCTTC; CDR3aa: CATSDLSVVRRDIISRGYTF
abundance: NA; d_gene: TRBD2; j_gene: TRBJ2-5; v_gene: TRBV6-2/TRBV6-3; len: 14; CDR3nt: TGTGCCAGCACTGGGGGGGGGACCCAAGAGACCCAGTACTTC; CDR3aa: CASTGGGTQETQYF
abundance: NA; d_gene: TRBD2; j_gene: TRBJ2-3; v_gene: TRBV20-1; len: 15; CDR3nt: TGCAGTGAACTTGGGACTAGCGGACGGGCAGATACGCAGTATTTT; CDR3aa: CSELGTSGRADTQYF
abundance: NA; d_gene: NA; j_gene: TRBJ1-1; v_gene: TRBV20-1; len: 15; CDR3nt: TGCAGTGCTCCTCCTCCTGGAAATTGGGACACTGAAGCTTTCTTT; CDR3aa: CSAPPPGNWDTEAFF
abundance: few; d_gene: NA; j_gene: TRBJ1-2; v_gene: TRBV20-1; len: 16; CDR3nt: TGCAGTGCTCCAATGGTCGCAGGGCCAGCTAACTATGGCTACACCTTC; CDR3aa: CSAPMVAGPANYGYTF
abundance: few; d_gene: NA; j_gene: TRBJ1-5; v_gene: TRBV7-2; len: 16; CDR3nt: TGTGCCAGCAGCTTAGTCGGGAACCCGAGCAATCAGCCCCAGCATTTT; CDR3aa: CASSLVGNPSNQPQHF
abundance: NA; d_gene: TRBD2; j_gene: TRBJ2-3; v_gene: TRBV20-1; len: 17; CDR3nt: TGCAGTGCTAGAGATAATGGAAGGGGAGGGGATACAGATACGCAGTATTTT; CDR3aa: CSARDNGRGGDTDTQYF
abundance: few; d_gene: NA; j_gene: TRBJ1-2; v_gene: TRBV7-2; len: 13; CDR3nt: TGTGCCAGCAGCCTCTCCCTGAACTATGGCTACACCTTC; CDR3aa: CASSLSLNYGYTF
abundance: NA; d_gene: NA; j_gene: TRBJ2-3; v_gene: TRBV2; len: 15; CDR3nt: TGTGCCAGCAGTAGGGACGACCGGCGCACAGATACGCAGTATTTT; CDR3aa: CASSRDDRRTDTQYF
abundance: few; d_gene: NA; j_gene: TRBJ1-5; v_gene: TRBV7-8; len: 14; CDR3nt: TGTGCCAGCAGCTCGGACGGGCGCAATCAGCCCCAGCATTTT; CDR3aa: CASSSDGRNQPQHF
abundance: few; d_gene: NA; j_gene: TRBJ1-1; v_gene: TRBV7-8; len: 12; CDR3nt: TGTGCCAGCAGCTTAAGCCAGGGTGGAGCTTTCTTT; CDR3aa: CASSLSQGGAFF
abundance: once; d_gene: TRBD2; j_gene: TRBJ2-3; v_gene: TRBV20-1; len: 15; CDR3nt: TGCAGTGCTAGTCATCGGGGGGGTAGCACAGATACGCAGTATTTT; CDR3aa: CSASHRGGSTDTQYF
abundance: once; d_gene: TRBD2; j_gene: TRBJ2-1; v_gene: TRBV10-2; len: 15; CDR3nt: TGCGCCAGCAGTCCCCTAGCGGGAGTAGATAATGAGCAGTTCTTC; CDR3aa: CASSPLAGVDNEQFF
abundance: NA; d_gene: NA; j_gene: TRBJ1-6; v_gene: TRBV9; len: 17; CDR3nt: TGTGCCAGCAGCCCTCACGGAGACGGAGCCAGTAATTCACCCCTCCACTTT; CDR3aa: CASSPHGDGASNSPLHF
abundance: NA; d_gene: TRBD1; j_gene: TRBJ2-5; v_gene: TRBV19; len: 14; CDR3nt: TGTGCCAGTAGTCCCAGGACAGGGGGAGAGACCCAGTACTTC; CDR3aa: CASSPRTGGETQYF
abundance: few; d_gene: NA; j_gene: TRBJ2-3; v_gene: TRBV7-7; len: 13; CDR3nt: TGTGCCAGCAGCTTAGGAATAACGGATACGCAGTATTTT; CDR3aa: CASSLGITDTQYF
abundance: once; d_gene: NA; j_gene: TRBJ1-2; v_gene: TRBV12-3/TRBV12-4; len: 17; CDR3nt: TGTGCCAGCAGTCCCTACCGGGGGGTGAGGTCTAACTATGGCTACACCTTC; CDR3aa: CASSPYRGVRSNYGYTF
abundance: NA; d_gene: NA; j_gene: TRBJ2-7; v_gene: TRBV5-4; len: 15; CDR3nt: TGTGCCAGCAGCCCAGAGGGCCACAAGAGCGCAGAGCAGTACTTC; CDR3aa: CASSPEGHKSAEQYF
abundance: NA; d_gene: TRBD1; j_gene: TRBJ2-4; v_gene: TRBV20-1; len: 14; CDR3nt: TGCAGTGCTATCACAGGGGACGGCAAAAACATTCAGTACTTC; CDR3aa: CSAITGDGKNIQYF
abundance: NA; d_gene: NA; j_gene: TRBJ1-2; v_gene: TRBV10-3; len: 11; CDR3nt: TGTGCCATCAGTGCGAGGGACGGCTACACCTTC; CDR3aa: CAISARDGYTF
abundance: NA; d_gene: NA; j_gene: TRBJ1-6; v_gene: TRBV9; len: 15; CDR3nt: TGTGCCAGCAGCGTGAGCGAGACGAATAATTCACCCCTCCACTTT; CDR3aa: CASSVSETNNSPLHF
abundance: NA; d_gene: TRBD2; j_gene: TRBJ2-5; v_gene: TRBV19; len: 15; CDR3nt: TGTGCCAGTAGTATCCACGCGGGGGTTCAAGAGACCCAGTACTTC; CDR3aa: CASSIHAGVQETQYF
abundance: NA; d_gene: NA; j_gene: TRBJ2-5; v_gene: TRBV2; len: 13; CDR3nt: TGTGCCAGCAGTGGTGGGACGACCGAGACCCAGTACTTC; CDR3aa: CASSGGTTETQYF
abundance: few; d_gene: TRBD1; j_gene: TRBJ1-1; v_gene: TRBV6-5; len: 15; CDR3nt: TGTGCCAGCAGTTACCCAGGGACAGGGAACACTGAAGCTTTCTTT; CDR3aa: CASSYPGTGNTEAFF
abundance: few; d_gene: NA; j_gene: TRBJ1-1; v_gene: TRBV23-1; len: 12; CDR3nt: TGCGCCGGTAAACCTATGAACACTGAAGCTTTCTTT; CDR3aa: CAGKPMNTEAFF
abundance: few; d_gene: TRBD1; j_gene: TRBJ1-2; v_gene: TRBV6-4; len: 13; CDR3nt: TGTGCCAGCAGCGCGGGACAGAGCTATGGCTACACCTTC; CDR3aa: CASSAGQSYGYTF
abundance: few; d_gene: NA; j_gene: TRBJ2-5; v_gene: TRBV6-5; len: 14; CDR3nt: TGTGCCAGCAGTTCGGACTTTGTTAGGGAGACCCAGTACTTC; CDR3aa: CASSSDFVRETQYF
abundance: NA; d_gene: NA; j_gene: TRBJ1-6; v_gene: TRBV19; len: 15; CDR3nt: TGTGCCAGTACCGGCAGCCGTGGGGCCAATTCACCCCTCCACTTT; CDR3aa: CASTGSRGANSPLHF
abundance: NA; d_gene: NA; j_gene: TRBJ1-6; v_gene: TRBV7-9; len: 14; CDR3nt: TGTGCCAGCAGCTTAGCAGGAGCCAATTCACCCCTCCACTTT; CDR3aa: CASSLAGANSPLHF